The subject of this entry is one T cell receptor beta chain. In germline, CDR1 is MNHNS, CDR2 SASEGT. The CDR3 runs to 16 residues. The V segment lost 2 bases and the J segment 1 base; nucleotides outside the gene matches: 5. These data are taken from a study of CD4 and CD8 cells across lung adenocarcinoma regions. A single record per CDR3 protein comes from TCRdb applying MiXCR to the PCR reads. The sample yields 9,500 to 12,000 distinct CDR3 sequences, 53% seen once. This TCR was recovered from a male donor with lung adenocarcinoma. The CD4 and CD8 labels of this study may be unreliable. The sample comprised CD4+ T cells from the center of a lung tumor. This chain uses TRBV6-1 with TRBJ2-3, with 8 bases fitting TRBD2. CDR3 region: CASSETYGGGTDTQYF. CDR3 DNA: TGTGCCAGCAGTGAAACCTACGGGGGGGGCACAGATACGCAGTATTTT.